Described below is a single TCR beta chain sequence and its context. This clonotype was seen many times. The antigen it binds to is not known. The sample holds no much larger clone one base away, and base qualities are not on file. The CDR3 measures 17 amino acids from cysteine to phenylalanine. Of all the DNA, just the CDR3 is kept, 51 bases in frame from base 1. V and J are truncated by 1 base and 5 bases respectively, leaving an intervening sequence of 20 bases. For CDR1 and CDR2, the germline V gene lists SGHAT and FQNNGV. This sample is drawn from a study of molecular identifiers for immune sequencing clone quantification (dated by TCRdb to the late 2010s). Background for the entire study: For a replicate experiment, the RNA from either approximately 20,000 or 100,000 naive CD8 T cells was divided into five aliquots, and four of those aliquots went on to sequencing. The study was a methods study using CD8 T cells to benchmark molecular-identifier clustering-based TCR repertoire sequencing (MIDCIRS) and TCR RNA copy counting. What the study reported, not specific to this receptor: In CMV-specific effector cells, clones with more than 20 RNA copies accounted for over 97% of molecules, whereas in naive cells such clones accounted for under 1%. The naive libraries included spiked-in Jurkat TCR RNA (approximately ten copies' worth), and this RNA is not part of the donor repertoire. When barcode sub-clustering was omitted, TCR diversity was inflated by chimeric consensus sequences, with chimeras reaching as high as 47%. Modeling estimated 2.5 to 3.5 recovered TCR RNA copies per cell, compared with about 9.3 by digital PCR, which implies roughly 29% capture efficiency. Spiked-in Jurkat TCR RNA equal to a single cell's worth was reported to be detectable even within 1,100,000 naive CD8 T cells. Highly expanded clone sizes could be underestimated because identical TCR molecules may share a barcode.

The method was PCR. TCRdb shows the sequencer as Illumina HiSeq 4000. Bulk TCR libraries were made following a previously described method, with the TCR primers given in Table S5. Purification of total RNA was performed with the Qiagen AllPrep DNA/RNA kit. Reads from multiple sequencing runs of the same library were pooled before analysis. Concerning the study's data processing: Reads were retained only if the reads had an exact TCR constant sequence, and the retained reads were trimmed to 150 nt and grouped according to their 12-nt molecular barcodes. Within each barcode group, reads were sub-clustered at a 15% Levenshtein threshold, and quality-weighted consensus sequences were built per RNA molecule. Non-functional sequences were excluded, and lower-count sequences lying one edit away from another sequence were also excluded. Barcode sub-clusters with fewer than 20% of the maximum read count were removed, based on fitting two negative binomial distributions. The raw public data were reprocessed by TCRdb itself: fastp quality trimming at Q25, MiXCR clonotype calling, in-frame beta chains only. Rows merge per CDR3 protein into single entries with the most common DNA and genes. What appears here as the V and J calls and clone size reflects TCRdb's work, not the paper's. Here the sample has 9,500 to 10,000 distinct CDR3 sequences; approximately 19% occur a single time. About 1.4% of the sample goes to the ten largest clones.

Libraries of naive CD8 T cells were generated from around 20,000 to 1,000,000 sorted cells, with 10%, 30% or 50% of the purified RNA used. Naive CD8 T cells, defined as CD8+CD4-CCR7+CD45RA+, were FACS-sorted into RLT Plus buffer on a BD FACSAria II. Approximately 9 TCR copies' worth of Jurkat RNA were spiked into about 19,000-1,000,000 naive CD8 T cell samples to test detection sensitivity. CD8 T cells were enriched with RosetteSep CD8+ T Cell Enrichment Cocktail and Ficoll-Paque, followed by ACK red cell lysis. This receptor chain uses TRBV11-2 and TRBJ2-5, with the D gene too uncertain to name. The TCR comes from a human donor in good health. Some libraries in this study had Jurkat cell RNA spiked in. The material sequenced was naive CD8+ T cells from blood, with Jurkat cell RNA spiked in. The sample's cell subset or site label, in plain terms: FACS-sorted CD8+CD4-CCR7+CD45RA+ naive T cells. The DNA sequence follows: TGTGCCAGCAGCTTAGGGGTTTTGGAACTTCGCCCGGAGACCCAGTACTTC. This is translated as CASSLGVLELRPETQYF. Extended through the reference TRBV11-2 and TRBJ2-5 proteins, this CDR3 yields the full variable domain: EAGVAQSPRYKIIEKRQSVAFWCNPISGHATLYWYQQILGQGPKLLIQFQNNGVVDDSQLPKDRFSAERLKGVDSTLKIQPAKLEDSAVYLCASSLGVLELRPETQYFGPGTRLLVL.